This is a list of T cell receptor beta chains from one sample in a study of blood T cell repertoires in COVID-19. The data were produced by immunoSEQ multiplex PCR, yet TCRdb's version contains in-frame clones alone and is incomplete. The table lists approximately 250,000 clones, 88% of them singletons. Sequenced input: PBMCs or T cells enriched from blood (not recorded which). These receptor sequences come from a woman aged 40-49 years who had been exposed to COVID-19. The CDR3 runs from the conserved cysteine through the conserved F or W. Each record gives: J gene, clone size, D gene, V gene, CDR3 DNA, CDR3 protein. The D gene is left open where the match is weak. Size is stated for part of the rows, as once, few or many counts, or as a class when the clone is expanded.

TRBJ2-1	once	TRBD2	TRBV29-1	TGCAGCGTTCTAGCGGGAGTCCACAATGAGCAGTTCTTC	CSVLAGVHNEQFF
TRBJ2-1	-	TRBD2	TRBV7-9	TGTGCCAGCATTGCTTCGGGAGGGAACGGTGAGCAGTTCTTC	CASIASGGNGEQFF
TRBJ2-5	-	-	TRBV5-6	TGTGCCAGCAGCTTGGAGATTGGAGGGACCCAGTACTTC	CASSLEIGGTQYF
TRBJ2-7	once	TRBD1	TRBV15	TGTGCCACCAGCACGGGACAGGGAACCTTCTACGAGCAGTACTTC	CATSTGQGTFYEQYF
TRBJ2-2	-	-	TRBV7-3	TGTGCCAGCAGCTTCAGGGGCACCGGGGAGCTGTTTTTT	CASSFRGTGELFF
TRBJ1-6	-	-	TRBV5-1	TGCGCCAGCAGCTTGGGACAGGATTCTTCACCCCTCCACTTT	CASSLGQDSSPLHF
TRBJ1-2	-	TRBD1	TRBV9	TGTGCCAGCAGCGAAACCCCGACAGGGTGGTATGGCTACACCTTC	CASSETPTGWYGYTF
TRBJ2-7	-	TRBD2	TRBV6-2/TRBV6-3	TGTGCCAGCAGTTACGGCGGGGGTTTCTACGAGCAGTACTTC	CASSYGGGFYEQYF
TRBJ1-2	-	-	TRBV7-9	TGTGCCAGCAGCTTTGGGGCGAAGAACTATGGCTACACCTTC	CASSFGAKNYGYTF
TRBJ1-4	-	-	TRBV28	TGTGCCAGCAGTTTTTGGCAAAATGAAAAACTGTTTTTT	CASSFWQNEKLFF
TRBJ1-1	-	-	TRBV5-4	TGTGCCAGCAGCCCGAACTGGAGTCCCCAGAACACTGAAGCTTTCTTT	CASSPNWSPQNTEAFF
TRBJ1-2	-	TRBD1	TRBV29-1	TGCAGCGTGGTCCTGGGACAGGGAGAAGTTGGCTACACCTTC	CSVVLGQGEVGYTF
TRBJ1-5	-	-	TRBV5-1	TGCGCCAGCAGCTTGGTTACAGGGTCTCAGCCCCAGCATTTT	CASSLVTGSQPQHF
TRBJ1-4	-	-	TRBV11-3	TGTGCCAGCCAGAAAAACCCCGGGGATGAAAAACTGTTTTTT	CASQKNPGDEKLFF
TRBJ1-5	-	-	TRBV5-1	TGTGCCAGCAGCTTGGACAGCCCTGGCAATCAGCCCCAGCATTTT	CASSLDSPGNQPQHF
TRBJ1-2	-	TRBD1	TRBV28	TGTGCCAGCAGTACTGGGACAGGGGAGTACTACACCTTC	CASSTGTGEYYTF
TRBJ2-3	-	TRBD1	TRBV7-2	TGTGCCAGCAGCTTATTGGGGGACAGGGGCACAGATACGCAGTATTTT	CASSLLGDRGTDTQYF
TRBJ1-1	-	-	TRBV30	TGTGCCTGGAGTGTCGTCTCTGAAGCTTTCTTT	CAWSVVSEAFF
TRBJ2-7	once	TRBD1	TRBV19	TGTGCCAGTAGTATTTGGCAGGGGGCCTACGAGCAGTACTTC	CASSIWQGAYEQYF
TRBJ1-2	-	-	TRBV7-3	TGTGCCAGCAGCTTAACGGGGGGAGGAGGCTATGGCTACACCTTC	CASSLTGGGGYGYTF
TRBJ2-1	-	TRBD2	TRBV6-4	TGTGCCAGCAGTTTGAGCGGGGAGCCACGAGATGAGCAGTTCTTC	CASSLSGEPRDEQFF
TRBJ2-7	-	TRBD1	TRBV6-5	TGTGCCAGCAGCCCGGGACAGGGGGCCGGGGAGCAGTACTTC	CASSPGQGAGEQYF
TRBJ2-1	-	-	TRBV7-8	TGTGCCAGCAGCTTATCTAGGGGCCAGTACGATTACAATGAGCAGTTCTTC	CASSLSRGQYDYNEQFF
TRBJ2-5	-	-	TRBV18	TGTGCCAGCTCACCAGAGGGCCTACAAGAGACCCAGTACTTC	CASSPEGLQETQYF
TRBJ1-6	-	-	TRBV11-2	TGTGCCAGCAGCTTCGCGAGTTCACCCCTCCACTTT	CASSFASSPLHF
TRBJ2-1	few	-	TRBV3-1/TRBV3-2	TGTGCCAGCAGCCATCGGGGAGTAGAGGAGCAGTTCTTC	CASSHRGVEEQFF
TRBJ2-2	-	-	TRBV28	TGTGCCAGCAGTTTTTTTGTCTCCGGGGAGCTGTTTTTT	CASSFFVSGELFF
TRBJ2-3	-	-	TRBV28	TGTGCCAGCGGCGCGGGGCCAGCTTCCGATACGCAGTATTTT	CASGAGPASDTQYF
TRBJ2-1	-	TRBD2	TRBV7-2	TGTGCCAGCAGCTTACAGGGACTGGGCGGGAGGTTGGGCAATGAGCAGTTCTTC	CASSLQGLGGRLGNEQFF
TRBJ1-2	-	-	TRBV7-2	TGTGCCAGCAGCTCCGAAACGGGGGGCTACACCTTC	CASSSETGGYTF
TRBJ2-2	-	TRBD2	TRBV7-3	TGTGCCAGCAGTAACCCCCTAGCGGGACCCACCGGGGAGCTGTTTTTT	CASSNPLAGPTGELFF
TRBJ2-1	-	TRBD1	TRBV19	TGTGCCAGTAGGGAGTTCCGGGACAGGGACAATGAGCAGTTCTTC	CASREFRDRDNEQFF
TRBJ1-5	once	-	TRBV30	TGTGCCTGGAGTGTAGACATCCGGCAGCCCCAGCATTTT	CAWSVDIRQPQHF
TRBJ1-4	-	-	TRBV30	TGTGCCTGGAGTGTACTGGGGAGGGTATCTTTT	CAWSVLGRVSF
TRBJ2-3	-	-	TRBV28	TGTGCCAGCGGTAGCCGCGGGGAAGCAGATACGCAGTATTTT	CASGSRGEADTQYF
TRBJ2-3	-	TRBD1	TRBV7-6	TGTGCCAGCAGCCTATGGACAGGGGGGATAGATACGCAGTATTTT	CASSLWTGGIDTQYF
TRBJ1-4	-	-	TRBV5-1	TGCGCCAGCCGAACAGTTGCAGGTCCTGAAAAACTGTTTTTT	CASRTVAGPEKLFF
TRBJ2-3	once	TRBD2	TRBV19	TGTGCCAGTAGTCCGGTAGCGGGGGCAGATACGCAGTATTTT	CASSPVAGADTQYF
TRBJ1-2	-	-	TRBV2	TGTGCCAGCAGTGAAGTCGTTTTTGGCTACACCTTC	CASSEVVFGYTF
TRBJ2-7	-	TRBD1	TRBV28	TGTGCCAGCAGCCAAGGGACAGGGAACTCCTACGAGCAGTACTTC	CASSQGTGNSYEQYF
TRBJ2-7	-	-	TRBV2	TGTGCCAGCAGTGTAGACAGCAACGAGCAGTACTTC	CASSVDSNEQYF
TRBJ1-2	-	-	TRBV7-6	TGTGCCAGCAGCTTAGGGTTGGCAGGCCTTAACTATGGCTACACCTTC	CASSLGLAGLNYGYTF
TRBJ2-5	-	TRBD1	TRBV28	TGTGCCAGCGCCCCTTTGGGGGGGGACAGGGGCGGCGGCTACGAGACCCAGTACTTC	CASAPLGGDRGGGYETQYF
TRBJ1-4	-	TRBD1	TRBV5-1	TGCGCCAGCAGCCCCACCACAGGGGGCCGGGGAGAAAAACTGTTTTTT	CASSPTTGGRGEKLFF
TRBJ2-7	once	TRBD1	TRBV19	TGTGCCAGCAGTCCCGGGACAGGGAAAGTCTACGAGCAGTACTTC	CASSPGTGKVYEQYF
TRBJ2-7	-	TRBD2	TRBV28	TGTGCCAGCAGGTACATTTCCGGGGGGAGCTCCTACGAGCAGTACTTC	CASRYISGGSSYEQYF
TRBJ1-5	-	-	TRBV19	TGTGCCAGTAGTATTACAGGTTTCACGCCCCGCAATCAGCCCCAGCATTTT	CASSITGFTPRNQPQHF
TRBJ2-5	-	-	TRBV24-1	TGTGCCCCGGGGAGCCAGGTCAATCGGGATCAAGAGACCCAGTACTTC	CAPGSQVNRDQETQYF
TRBJ2-1	-	-	TRBV4-1	TGCGCCAGCAGCCAAGATATGGTTCTGGGCGATGAGCAGTTCTTC	CASSQDMVLGDEQFF
TRBJ2-2	-	-	TRBV4-2	TGTGCCAGCAGCTACCAACAGGGAAACACCGGGGAGCTGTTTTTT	CASSYQQGNTGELFF
TRBJ1-2	-	-	TRBV28	TGTGCCAGCAGTTTAACTGGGCCAGACACCTTC	CASSLTGPDTF